The 6 T cell receptor beta chains in this list originate from one sample, sequenced in a study of molecular identifiers for immune sequencing clone quantification. TCRdb used MiXCR to reprocess the PCR reads, holding one entry per CDR3 protein. This table holds hundreds of thousands of distinct CDR3 sequences, 24% found once. The sample consisted of naive CD8+ T cells from blood, with Jurkat cell RNA spiked in. Subset reported: FACS-sorted CD8+CD4-CCR7+CD45RA+ naive T cells. These receptors originate from a human donor in good health. Some libraries in this study had Jurkat cell RNA spiked in.

The V and J genes are TRBV14 and TRBJ2-7; 8 nucleotides agree with TRBD2. The CDR3 is 13 residues long. Trimming at V came to 5 bases and at J to 5 bases, leaving 5 bases not matched to a gene. The germline CDR1 and CDR2 sequences are SGHDN and FVKESK. The chain's CDR3 is CASSSGTRNEQYF. Written as DNA, the CDR3 is TGTGCCAGCAGCTCTGGGACTAGGAACGAGCAGTACTTC.

On this clonotype: A read error is likely, as this CDR3 ends without the conserved phenylalanine or tryptophan. The DNA is omitted, as the CDR3 cannot be located on it reliably, and the CDR3 follows TCRdb's listing. The rearrangement joins TRBV2 to TRBJ1-1. The V gene's germline CDR1 is SNHLY and CDR2 FYNNEI. The CDR3 totals 15 residues, both ends included. The CDR3 is CASSEAAWMNTEASY.

The table lists this clonotype with many counts. The junction does not match germline at one end; this may be a read error. The chain recombines TRBV2 with TRBJ1-1; D is unresolved. CDR1 SNHLY and CDR2 FYNNEI come from the germline V gene. CDR3 length: 13 residues. The CDR3 loop reads CARSVAGGTEAFF. The CDR3 DNA is TGTGCCCGCAGTGTAGCGGGCGGCACTGAAGCTTTCTTT.

This clonotype was counted many times. The chain couples TRBV13 to TRBJ2-3; 8 nucleotides align to TRBD1. J was trimmed by 2 bases and V by 5 bases; bases with no gene match: 6. Germline V gene sequence: CDR1 PRHDT, CDR2 FYEKMQ (reference sequence). This CDR3 has 15 residues. The chain's CDR3 is CASSGRDRHTDTQYF. The CDR3 nucleotides are TGTGCCAGCAGCGGCCGGGACAGGCACACAGATACGCAGTATTTT.

The gene calls are TRBV13 and TRBJ2-3; 8 bases match TRBD1. The length of the CDR3 is 16 residues. From germline, CDR1 is PRHDT and CDR2 FYEKMQ (reference sequence). The ends lost 3 bases at V and 1 base at J; junction bases unmatched: 6. CDR3 in amino acids: CASSLGTGGGTDTQYF. The CDR3 DNA sequence: TGTGCCAGCAGCTTGGGGACAGGAGGTGGCACAGATACGCAGTATTTT. The variable domain in full, completed from reference TRBV13 and TRBJ2-3, reads AAGVIQSPRHLIKEKRETATLKCYPIPRHDTVYWYQQGPGQDPQFLISFYEKMQSDKGSIPDRFSAQQFSDYHSELNMSSLELGDSALYFCASSLGTGGGTDTQYFGPGTRLTVL.

This clonotype has at least ten counts. The rearrangement joins TRBV7-9 to TRBJ1-1; D ambiguous. The CDR3 spans 15 residues. V lost 0 bases, J lost 6 bases, and 14 bases lay in between. Germline V CDR1 and CDR2: SEHNR, FQNEAQ (reference sequence). The CDR3 spells CASSLARQEVAEAFF. CDR3 in DNA: TGTGCCAGCAGCTTAGCGCGGCAGGAGGTCGCTGAAGCTTTCTTT.